This TCR beta chain derives from a study of blood T cell repertoires in COVID-19. Study details: Sites across the United States, Italy and Spain contributed samples from acute and convalescent COVID-19. T cells, B-cell-depleted T cells, or PBMCs provided the cDNA or gDNA that served as material.

There are 15 residues in the CDR3. Germline CDR1 is SGHTA and CDR2 is FQGTGA. J gave up 6 bases and V 1 base, and 6 bases lay outside the gene matches. Sequenced by immunoSEQ multiplex PCR; TCRdb stores in-frame clones only, minus some. In the table there are 250,000 to 350,000 clones, 70% to 90% of which are singletons. This receptor was taken from a man younger than 35 with active or convalescent COVID-19. Input material: peripheral blood. This chain joins TRBV7-3 and TRBJ2-1; 7 nucleotides match TRBD2. CDR3 region: CASSLNRGGANEQFF. For the CDR3, the DNA is TGTGCCAGCAGCTTAAATCGGGGAGGGGCCAATGAGCAGTTCTTC.